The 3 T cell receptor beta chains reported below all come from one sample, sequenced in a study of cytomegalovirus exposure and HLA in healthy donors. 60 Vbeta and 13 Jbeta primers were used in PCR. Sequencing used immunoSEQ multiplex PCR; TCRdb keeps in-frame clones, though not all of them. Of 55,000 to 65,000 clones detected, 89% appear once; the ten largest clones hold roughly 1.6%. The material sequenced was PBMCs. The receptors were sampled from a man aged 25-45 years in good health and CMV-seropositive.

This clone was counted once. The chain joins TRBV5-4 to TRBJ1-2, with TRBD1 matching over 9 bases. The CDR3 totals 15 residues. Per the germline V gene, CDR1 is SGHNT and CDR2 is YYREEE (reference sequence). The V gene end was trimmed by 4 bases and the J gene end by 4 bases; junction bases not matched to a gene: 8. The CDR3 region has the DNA TGTGCCAGCAGCGTCCCGGACAGGGGAGGCTATGGCTACACCTTC. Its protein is CASSVPDRGGYGYTF.

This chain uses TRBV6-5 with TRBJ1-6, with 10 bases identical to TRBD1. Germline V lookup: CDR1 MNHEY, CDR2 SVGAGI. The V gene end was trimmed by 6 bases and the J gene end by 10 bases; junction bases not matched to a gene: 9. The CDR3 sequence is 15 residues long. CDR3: CASRGMTGGKSPLHF. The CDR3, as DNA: TGTGCCAGCAGGGGCATGACAGGGGGCAAATCACCCCTCCACTTT.

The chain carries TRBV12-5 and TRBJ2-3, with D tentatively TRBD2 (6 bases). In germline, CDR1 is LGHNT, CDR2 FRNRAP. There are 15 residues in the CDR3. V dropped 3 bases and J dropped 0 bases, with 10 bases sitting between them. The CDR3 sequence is CASGLGSGSTDTQYF. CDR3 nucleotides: TGTGCTAGTGGTTTAGGAAGCGGGAGCACAGATACGCAGTATTTT.